This T cell receptor (beta chain) is from a study of T cell responses to AZD1222 COVID-19 vaccine. Only in-frame clones appear in the TCRdb table, and some are missing; sequencing was by immunoSEQ multiplex PCR. The table records approximately 150,000 clones, 91% of them present only once. CDR1 MDHEN and CDR2 SYDVKM come from the germline V gene. CDR3 length: 16 residues. Trimming removed 6 bases from V and 0 bases from J, with 15 bases in between. This clonotype was obtained from an adult who received the AZD1222 COVID-19 vaccine. V and J are TRBV28 and TRBJ1-5, with D possibly matching TRBD1 (6 bases). The specimen comprised peripheral blood, sampled 28 days after the second AZD1222 dose. The CDR3 nucleotides are TGTGCCAGCAGCCTCGGACAGTTCAGTAGCAATCAGCCCCAGCATTTT. Translating gives CASSLGQFSSNQPQHF.